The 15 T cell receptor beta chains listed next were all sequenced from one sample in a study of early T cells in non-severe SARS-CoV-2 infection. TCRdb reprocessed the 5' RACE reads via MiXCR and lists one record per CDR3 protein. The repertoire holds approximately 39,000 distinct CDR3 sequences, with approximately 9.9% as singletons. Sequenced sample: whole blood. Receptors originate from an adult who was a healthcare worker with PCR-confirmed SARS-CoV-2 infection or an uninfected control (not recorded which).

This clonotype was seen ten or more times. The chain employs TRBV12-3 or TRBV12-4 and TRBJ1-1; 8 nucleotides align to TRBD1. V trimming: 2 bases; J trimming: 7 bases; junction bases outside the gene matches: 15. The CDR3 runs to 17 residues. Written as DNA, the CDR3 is TGTGCCAGCAGTTTAAGTTGGGGCAGGGGGCTCGACAGTGAAGCTTTCTTT. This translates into CASSLSWGRGLDSEAFF.

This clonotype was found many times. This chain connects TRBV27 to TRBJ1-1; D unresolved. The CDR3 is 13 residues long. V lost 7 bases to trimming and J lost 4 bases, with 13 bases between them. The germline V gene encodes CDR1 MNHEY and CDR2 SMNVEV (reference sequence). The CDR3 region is CASTKLRGTEAFF. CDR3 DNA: TGTGCCAGCACCAAACTGCGGGGCACTGAAGCTTTCTTT.

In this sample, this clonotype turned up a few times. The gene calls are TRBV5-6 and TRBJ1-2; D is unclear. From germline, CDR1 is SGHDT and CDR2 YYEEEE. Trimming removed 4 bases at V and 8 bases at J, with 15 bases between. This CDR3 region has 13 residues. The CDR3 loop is CASSPRDRRGYTF. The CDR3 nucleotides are TGTGCCAGCAGCCCCCGCGACCGGCGGGGCTACACCTTC.

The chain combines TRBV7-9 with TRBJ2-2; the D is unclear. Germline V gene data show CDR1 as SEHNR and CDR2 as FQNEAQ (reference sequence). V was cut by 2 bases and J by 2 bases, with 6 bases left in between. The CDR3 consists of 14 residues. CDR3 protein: CASSLYGNTGELFF. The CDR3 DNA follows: TGTGCCAGCAGCTTATACGGAAACACCGGGGAGCTGTTTTTT. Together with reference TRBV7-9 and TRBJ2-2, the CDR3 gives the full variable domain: DTGVSQNPRHKITKRGQNVTFRCDPISEHNRLYWYRQTLGQGPEFLTYFQNEAQLEKSRLLSDRFSAERPKGSFSTLEIQRTEQGDSAMYLCASSLYGNTGELFFGEGSRLTVL.

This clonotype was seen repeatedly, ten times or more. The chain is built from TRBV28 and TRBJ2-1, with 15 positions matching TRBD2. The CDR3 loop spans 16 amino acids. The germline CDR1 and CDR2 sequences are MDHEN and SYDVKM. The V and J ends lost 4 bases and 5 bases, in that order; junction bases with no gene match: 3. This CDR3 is CASSSGLAGGNNEQFF. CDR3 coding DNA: TGTGCCAGCAGTTCCGGACTAGCGGGGGGGAACAATGAGCAGTTCTTC.

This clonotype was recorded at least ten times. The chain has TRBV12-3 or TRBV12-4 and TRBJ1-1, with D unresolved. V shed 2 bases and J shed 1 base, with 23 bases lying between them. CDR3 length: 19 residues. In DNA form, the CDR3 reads TGTGCCAGCAGTTTACAGGCCATCGTCGGGGTCTCGGAGAACACTGAAGCTTTCTTT. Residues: CASSLQAIVGVSENTEAFF.

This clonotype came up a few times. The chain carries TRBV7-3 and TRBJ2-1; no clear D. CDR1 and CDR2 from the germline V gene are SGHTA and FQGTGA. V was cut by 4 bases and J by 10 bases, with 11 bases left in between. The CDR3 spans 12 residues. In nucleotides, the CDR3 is TGTGCCAGCAGCTCCTTAGCTAACGAGCAGTTCTTC. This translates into CASSSLANEQFF.

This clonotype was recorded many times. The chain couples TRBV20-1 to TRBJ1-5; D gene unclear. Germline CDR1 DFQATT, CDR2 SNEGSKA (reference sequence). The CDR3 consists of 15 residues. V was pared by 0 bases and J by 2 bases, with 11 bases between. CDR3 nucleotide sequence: TGCAGTGCTAGAGACCCCGTTGAGGGCAATCAGCCCCAGCATTTT. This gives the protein CSARDPVEGNQPQHF.

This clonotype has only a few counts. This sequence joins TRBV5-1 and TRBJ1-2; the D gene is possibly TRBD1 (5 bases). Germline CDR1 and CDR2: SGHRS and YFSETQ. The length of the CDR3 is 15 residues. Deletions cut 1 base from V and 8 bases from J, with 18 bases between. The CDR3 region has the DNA TGCGCCAGCAGCTTGTTTGGGGACCAGGGAAGAGGCTACACCTTC. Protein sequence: CASSLFGDQGRGYTF.

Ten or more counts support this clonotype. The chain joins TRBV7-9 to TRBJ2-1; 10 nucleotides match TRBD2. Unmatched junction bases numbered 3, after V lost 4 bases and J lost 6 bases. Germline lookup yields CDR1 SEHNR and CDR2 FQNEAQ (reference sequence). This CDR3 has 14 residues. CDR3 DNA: TGTGCCAGCAGCTCTAGCGGGGGCCTCAATGAGCAGTTCTTC. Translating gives CASSSSGGLNEQFF.

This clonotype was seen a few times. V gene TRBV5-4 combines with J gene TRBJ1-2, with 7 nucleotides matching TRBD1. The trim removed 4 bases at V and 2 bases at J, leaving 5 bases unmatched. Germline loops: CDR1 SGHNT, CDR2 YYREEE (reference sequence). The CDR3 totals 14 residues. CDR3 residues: CASSPGQSNYGYTF. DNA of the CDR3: TGTGCCAGCAGCCCGGGACAGTCCAACTATGGCTACACCTTC.

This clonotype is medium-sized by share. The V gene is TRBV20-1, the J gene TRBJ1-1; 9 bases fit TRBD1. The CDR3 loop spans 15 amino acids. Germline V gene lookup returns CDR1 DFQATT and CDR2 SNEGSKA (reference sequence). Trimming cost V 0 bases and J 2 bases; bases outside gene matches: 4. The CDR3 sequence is CSARDPGQGNTEAFF. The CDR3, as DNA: TGCAGTGCTAGAGATCCGGGACAGGGCAACACTGAAGCTTTCTTT.

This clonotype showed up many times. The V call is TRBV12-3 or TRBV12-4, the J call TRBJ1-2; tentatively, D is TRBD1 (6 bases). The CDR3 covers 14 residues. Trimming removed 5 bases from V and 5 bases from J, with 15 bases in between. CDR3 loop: CASSPWGGLYGYTF. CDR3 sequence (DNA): TGTGCCAGCAGTCCCTGGGGGGGGCTATATGGCTACACCTTC.

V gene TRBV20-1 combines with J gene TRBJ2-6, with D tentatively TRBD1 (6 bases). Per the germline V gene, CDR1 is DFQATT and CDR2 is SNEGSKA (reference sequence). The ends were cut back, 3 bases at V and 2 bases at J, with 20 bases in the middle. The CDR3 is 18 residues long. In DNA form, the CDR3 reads TGCAGTGCTAGGGGCAGGGGCCGTGGTTATCCTGGGGCCAACGTCCTGACTTTC. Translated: CSARGRGRGYPGANVLTF.

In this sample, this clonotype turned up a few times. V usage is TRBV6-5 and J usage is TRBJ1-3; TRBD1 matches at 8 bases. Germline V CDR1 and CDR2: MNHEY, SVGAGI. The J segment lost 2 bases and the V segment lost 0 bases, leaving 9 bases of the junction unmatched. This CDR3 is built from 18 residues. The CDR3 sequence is CASSYSSDRGRPGNTIYF. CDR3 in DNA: TGTGCCAGCAGTTACTCCTCAGACAGGGGACGCCCTGGAAACACCATATATTTT.